This T cell receptor (beta chain) was documented in a study of blood T cell repertoires in COVID-19. On the study more broadly: PBMCs, B-cell-depleted T cells, or T cells were the source of the cDNA or gDNA that made up the material.

Profiling relied on immunoSEQ multiplex PCR, and the TCRdb table lists in-frame clones only, not all of them. The repertoire holds 150,000 to 250,000 clones, with just under 85% as singletons. In germline, CDR1 is SGHTA, CDR2 FQGTGA. V lost 5 bases and J 4 bases, leaving 11 bases between the germline ends. The CDR3 extends over 13 amino acids. The sequencing sample was made of peripheral blood. The TCR was taken from a human donor with acute or convalescent COVID-19. The donor label of this sample is uncertain. The chain carries TRBV7-3 and TRBJ1-2; a possible D gene is TRBD1 (5 bases). This chain's CDR3 is CASSPRQGYGYTF. The DNA for the CDR3 is TGTGCCAGCAGCCCGAGGCAGGGCTATGGCTACACCTTC.